These T cell receptor beta chains were read from a single sample in a study of blood T cell repertoires in COVID-19. Assay: immunoSEQ multiplex PCR; the TCRdb copy retains only in-frame clones and omits some. The profile covers fewer than 200,000 clones, with about 79% appearing a single time and roughly 28% taken by the ten largest. Sequencing was carried out using peripheral blood. These receptors were obtained from a woman aged 70-85 years with acute or convalescent COVID-19. Each CDR3 is given with its conserved first and last residue. Each record gives: V gene, D gene, J gene, clone size, CDR3 protein, CDR3 DNA. The D gene is left open where the match is weak. Clone size appears in some rows only: once, few, many, or a class for an expanded clone.

>TRBV29-1|-|TRBJ1-1|-
CSVAEGGGPEAFF
TGCAGCGTTGCGGAGGGAGGAGGCCCTGAAGCTTTCTTT
>TRBV7-2|TRBD2|TRBJ2-2|-
CASSFGLAEITGELFF
TGTGCCAGCAGCTTTGGACTAGCGGAAATCACCGGGGAGCTGTTTTTT
>TRBV2|-|TRBJ2-1|-
CATKDPGSSYNEQFF
TGTGCCACCAAAGATCCAGGAAGCTCCTACAATGAGCAGTTCTTC
>TRBV5-1|-|TRBJ1-1|few
CASSPETGVNTEAFF
TGCGCCAGCAGCCCAGAGACAGGCGTGAACACTGAAGCTTTCTTT
>TRBV7-9|TRBD1|TRBJ1-2|-
CASSLDQGDYGYTF
TGTGCCAGCAGCTTAGATCAGGGGGACTATGGCTACACCTTC
>TRBV3-1/TRBV3-2|-|TRBJ2-7|-
CASSQAQSLGQYF
TGTGCCAGCAGCCAAGCCCAATCTCTCGGGCAGTACTTC
>TRBV5-4|-|TRBJ1-4|-
CASSLRGEKLFF
TGTGCCAGCAGCTTGAGGGGTGAAAAACTGTTTTTT
>TRBV10-2|TRBD1|TRBJ2-2|-
CASTHTGQGKVGELFF
TGCGCCAGCACGCATACGGGACAGGGGAAGGTCGGGGAGCTGTTTTTT
>TRBV7-3|TRBD1|TRBJ2-1|-
CASSPLGQGLGEQFF
TGTGCCAGCAGCCCTCTGGGACAGGGGTTAGGAGAGCAGTTCTTC
>TRBV19|TRBD1|TRBJ1-2|-
CASSPGTGDNYGYTF
TGTGCCAGTAGTCCCGGGACAGGGGATAACTATGGCTACACCTTC
>TRBV6-4|-|TRBJ2-7|-
CASSASGLIGEQYF
TGTGCCAGCAGTGCGTCAGGGCTAATCGGCGAGCAGTACTTC
>TRBV3-1/TRBV3-2|-|TRBJ1-1|-
CASRHWGEGRTEAFF
TGTGCCAGCAGACACTGGGGGGAGGGGCGGACTGAAGCTTTCTTT
>TRBV24-1|-|TRBJ2-2|once
CATALSGELFF
TGTGCCACCGCTTTGAGCGGGGAGCTGTTTTTT
>TRBV7-9|-|TRBJ1-1|-
CASSFDRWSEAFF
TGTGCCAGCAGCTTCGACAGGTGGAGTGAAGCTTTCTTT
>TRBV10-1|-|TRBJ1-4|-
CASSPDPFEKLFF
TGCGCCAGCAGTCCAGATCCCTTCGAAAAACTGTTTTTT
>TRBV6-1|TRBD2|TRBJ2-1|-
CASSESLTGLAGVNEQFF
TGTGCCAGCAGTGAAAGTCTCACCGGACTAGCGGGAGTCAATGAGCAGTTCTTC
>TRBV6-1|-|TRBJ1-5|-
CASSESRAGNQPQHF
TGTGCCAGCAGTGAGTCCAGGGCCGGCAATCAGCCCCAGCATTTT
>TRBV5-1|TRBD2|TRBJ2-5|-
CASSLSPGSTGGETQYF
TGCGCCAGCAGCTTGTCTCCGGGATCGACCGGGGGGGAGACCCAGTACTTC
>TRBV12-5|-|TRBJ1-5|-
CASGWMGGDNQPQHF
TGTGCTAGTGGTTGGATGGGAGGGGATAATCAGCCCCAGCATTTT
>TRBV7-3|-|TRBJ2-5|-
CASSPRVQETQYF
TGTGCCAGCAGCCCACGGGTACAAGAGACCCAGTACTTC
>TRBV6-5|TRBD2|TRBJ2-1|-
CASAGLSYNEQFF
TGTGCCTCAGCGGGATTATCCTACAATGAGCAGTTCTTC
>TRBV2|-|TRBJ1-1|-
CASTDGEAEAFF
TGTGCCAGCACCGACGGGGAAGCTGAAGCTTTCTTT
>TRBV2|TRBD1|TRBJ1-1|-
CASRDRGRLGTNTEAFF
TGTGCCAGCAGGGACAGGGGGCGTTTGGGAACGAACACTGAAGCTTTCTTT
>TRBV5-4|-|TRBJ1-2|-
CASSFPGNYGYTF
TGTGCCAGCAGCTTTCCAGGAAACTATGGCTACACCTTC
>TRBV18|-|TRBJ1-4|-
CASSPEYREGNEKLFF
TGTGCCAGCTCACCAGAGTACAGGGAGGGGAATGAAAAACTGTTTTTT
>TRBV7-9|-|TRBJ2-5|few
CASSLQGETQYF
TGTGCCAGCAGCCTCCAGGGAGAGACCCAGTACTTC
>TRBV27|TRBD1|TRBJ2-3|-
CASSSDRVADTQYF
TGTGCCAGCAGTTCGGACAGGGTCGCAGATACGCAGTATTTT
>TRBV5-5|-|TRBJ1-5|-
CASSPIQRNSNQPQHF
TGTGCCAGCAGCCCGATCCAGAGGAATAGCAATCAGCCCCAGCATTTT
>TRBV6-5|TRBD1|TRBJ1-1|-
CASSTTQGAGAFF
TGTGCCAGCAGCACTACGCAGGGGGCGGGGGCTTTCTTT